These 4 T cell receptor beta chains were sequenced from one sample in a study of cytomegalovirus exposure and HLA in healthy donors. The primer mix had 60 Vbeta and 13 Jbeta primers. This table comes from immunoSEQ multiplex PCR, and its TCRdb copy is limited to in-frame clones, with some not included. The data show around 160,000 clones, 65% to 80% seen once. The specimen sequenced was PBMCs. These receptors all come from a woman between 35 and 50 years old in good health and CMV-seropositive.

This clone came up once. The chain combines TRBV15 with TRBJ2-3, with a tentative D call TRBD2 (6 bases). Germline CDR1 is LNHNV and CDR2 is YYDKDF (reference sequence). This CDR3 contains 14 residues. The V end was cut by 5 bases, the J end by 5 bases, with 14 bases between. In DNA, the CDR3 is TGTGCCACCAGCGGGAGACTAGAAGGAGATACGCAGTATTTT. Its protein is CATSGRLEGDTQYF.

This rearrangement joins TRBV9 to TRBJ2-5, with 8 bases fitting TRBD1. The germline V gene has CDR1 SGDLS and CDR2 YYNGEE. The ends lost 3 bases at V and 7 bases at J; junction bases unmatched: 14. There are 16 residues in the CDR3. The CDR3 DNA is TGTGCCAGCAGCGCCGCCTCTACAGGGGGGCCGGGGACCCAGTACTTC. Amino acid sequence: CASSAASTGGPGTQYF.

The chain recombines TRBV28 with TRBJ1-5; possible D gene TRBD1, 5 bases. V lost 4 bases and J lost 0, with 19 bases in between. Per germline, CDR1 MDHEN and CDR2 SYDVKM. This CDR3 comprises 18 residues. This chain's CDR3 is CASSSLSGRRDSNQPQHF. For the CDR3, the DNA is TGTGCCAGCAGTTCGCTCTCGGGACGGCGGGATAGCAATCAGCCCCAGCATTTT.

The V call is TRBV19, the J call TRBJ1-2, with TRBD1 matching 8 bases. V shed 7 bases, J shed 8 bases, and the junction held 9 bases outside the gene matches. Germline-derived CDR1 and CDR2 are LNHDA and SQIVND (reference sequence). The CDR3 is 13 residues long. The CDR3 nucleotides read TGTGCCAGTACTTCGACAGGGGTTGGAGGCTACACCTTC. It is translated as CASTSTGVGGYTF.